This T cell receptor (beta chain) originates from a study of ipilimumab plus nivolumab after autologous stem cell transplantation. Across the study: The DLBCL group included primary refractory and relapsed cases.

Sequencing used immunoSEQ multiplex PCR; TCRdb keeps in-frame clones, though not all of them. The data show fewer than 25,000 clones, nearly 75% seen once. CDR1 and CDR2 (germline): SGHNT, YENEEA. There are 11 residues in the CDR3. V lost 3 bases, J lost 9 bases, and 6 bases lay in between. The clonotype comes from a male donor with diffuse large B-cell lymphoma. This rearrangement joins TRBV11-3 to TRBJ2-1, with D uncertain. The source material was PBMCs, sampled in a trial of ipilimumab plus nivolumab as post-transplant consolidation. CDR3 bases: TGTGCCAGCAGCTTCCTGCGTGAGCAGTTCTTC. Its translation is CASSFLREQFF.